What follows describes a single TCR beta chain. The antigen this receptor binds is unknown. The sample holds no much larger clone one base away, and base qualities are not on file. The same CDR3 also results from other DNA sequences found in this sample. These data belong to a study of shared clonotypes between healthy human individuals (TCRdb year 2020). Broadly, across the study: The cohort comprised a couple of women and a few men aged 18 to 49 years. Per donor, three plates each were used for CD4 naive and CD4 memory, two for CD8 naive, and one for CD8 memory. Blood TCR repertoires of a handful of healthy adults were deeply sequenced to estimate repertoire size and the extent of clonotype sharing between individuals. Different laboratories and diverse techniques were used to prepare libraries and sequence TCR repertoires, to increase sequencing depth and limit assay-specific biases. Per donor, leukapheresis produced somewhere between about 0.94 and 9.5 billion PBMCs.

Overall study outcomes, separate from this receptor: The genetic and exposure-history diversity represented was limited by the small number of donors. Sampling was restricted to blood, and TCR repertoires in tissues likely differ from the TCR repertoires found in blood. Across a handful of donors, 4.5% to 6.5% of naive CD4, over 3% of naive CD8, around 2.5% of memory CD4, and over 0.35% of memory CD8 clonotypes were shared. Compared with non-shared clonotypes, clonotypes shared by all four sorted-subset donors had higher generation probabilities. Naive subsets generally had larger estimated clonotype richness than memory subsets did. Pairwise subsampling indicated that sequencing depth was expected to affect the degree of clonotype sharing among donors. Even with the large sequencing depth, rarefaction of the sorted-subset datasets indicated that sequencing was incomplete.

Donors were healthy HIV-negative adults with no recently reported acute infections or vaccinations. All donors were Caucasian adults living in Nashville, Tennessee, USA. CD4+ T cells were enriched by magnetic negative selection; naive cells were then positively selected on CD45RA, and the negative fraction formed the memory subset. After blood collection by leukapheresis, PBMCs were isolated using Ficoll-Histopaque density gradient centrifugation and then cryopreserved in the vapor phase of liquid nitrogen. Purity and quantity of every magnetically sorted T cell population were checked by analytical flow cytometry. Genomic DNA was isolated from each sorted fraction and quantified by UV absorbance on a Nanodrop 2000c. CDR1 and CDR2, looked up from the germline V gene, are KGHSH and LQKENI. The CDR3 runs 14 residues from the cysteine to the phenylalanine. Solely the CDR3 DNA is kept, with 42 bases framed from the first base. V and J are truncated by 0 bases and 1 base respectively, leaving an intervening sequence of 6 bases.

Using the deep immunoSEQ assay, multiplex PCR amplified TCR CDR3 regions from genomic DNA. Genomic DNA extracted from each cell subset was distributed evenly over all wells of several immunoSEQ 96-well plates, and each plate served as one replicate. For sorted subsets, about 200 ng genomic DNA, equal to tens of thousands of T cell genomes, was loaded into each replicate PCR. Purified libraries were measured with a Qubit 3.0 fluorometer, size-checked on a Bioanalyzer 2100, and measured again with the KAPA Library Quantification kit. A separate single-read 150-cycle Illumina NextSeq 550 flow cell was used to sequence each immunoSEQ 96-well plate. Per the authors' processing: Because only junctional sequences without quality scores were contained in the immunoSEQ output, filtering matching that applied to full-length reads could not be performed. To assign V/J genes and CDR3, sequences were annotated against IMGT germline references using PyIR, a Python wrapper for IgBLAST v1.9. Reads with weak V/J assignments (E-value above 1e-6), missing CDR3, stop codons, out-of-frame junctions, or ambiguous translated residues were removed. V3J clonotypes were defined as sequences sharing the same inferred V gene, J gene, and CDR3 amino acid sequence. To compute the percentage overlap between repertoires, the number of shared unique clonotypes was divided by the size of the smaller repertoire. RTK rarefaction, the Chao1 estimator, and Recon v2.1 estimates of unobserved clonotypes were used to assess repertoire richness. For all TCRbeta clonotypes obtained by the gDNA method from a handful of donors, generation probabilities were computed with OLGA. TCRdb's version of the immuneACCESS table is confined to in-frame rearrangements and falls short of the full clone set. An unresolved V gene accounts for under half of the shortfall where checked; the remainder is of unknown origin. V and J calls and clone size are as listed in that table; D and trimming were resolved from the DNA. This sample is represented by about 1.1 million clones; 60% to 80% of them were singletons. Jointly, the top ten make up about 0.89% of the sample.

Sequenced: memory CD4+ T cells from PBMCs. Per the publication, the cell subset or site label means: CD45RA-negative fraction. The chain uses TRBV18 and TRBJ1-1; the D gene cannot be named for sure. This clonotype was sampled from a man younger than 30 in good health. Some clones in this sample may be carry-over from other donors' samples. At the DNA level, the sequence is TGTGCCAGCTCACCACCGAGCGGGAACACTGAAGCTTTCTTT. It codes for CASSPPSGNTEAFF. The entire variable domain, with the stretches around the CDR3 drawn from the reference TRBV18 and TRBJ1-1 proteins, is NAGVMQNPRHLVRRRGQEARLRCSPMKGHSHVYWYRQLPEEGLKFMVYLQKENIIDESGMPKERFSAEFPKEGPSILRIQQVVRGDSAAYFCASSPPSGNTEAFFGQGTRLTVV.